The text below deals with one T cell receptor (beta chain). The sample is drawn from a study of cytomegalovirus exposure and HLA in healthy donors. Study-level background: A prior analysis found about 120 million unique TCR beta sequences from about 179 million T cells.

With 6 bases removed from V and 4 bases from J, the gap between germline ends came to 15 bases. The CDR3 is made up of 15 amino acids. Germline assignment: CDR1 LNHDA and CDR2 SQIVND (reference sequence). In the PCR, 60 Vbeta and 13 Jbeta primers were used. The method was immunoSEQ multiplex PCR; TCRdb's version includes in-frame clones alone and lacks a portion of them. Among tens of thousands of clones, 90% were seen once, and the ten largest hold roughly 2.7%. The receptor was isolated from a woman aged 18-30 years in good health and CMV-seronegative. The sequenced sample consisted of PBMCs. The rearrangement links TRBV19 to TRBJ1-4; TRBD1 is a possible D gene (6 bases). CDR3 DNA sequence: TGTGCCAGTAGCCCCCCGACAGGAGATAATGAAAAACTGTTTTTT. Translated: CASSPPTGDNEKLFF.